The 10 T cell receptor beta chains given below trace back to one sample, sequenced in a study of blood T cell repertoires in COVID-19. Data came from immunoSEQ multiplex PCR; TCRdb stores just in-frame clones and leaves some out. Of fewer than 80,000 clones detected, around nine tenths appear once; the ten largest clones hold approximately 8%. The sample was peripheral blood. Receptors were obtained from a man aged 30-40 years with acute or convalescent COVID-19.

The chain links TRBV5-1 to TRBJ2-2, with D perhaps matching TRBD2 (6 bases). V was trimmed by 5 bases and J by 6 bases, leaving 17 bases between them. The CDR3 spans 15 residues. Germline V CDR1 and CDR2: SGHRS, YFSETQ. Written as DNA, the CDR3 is TGCGCCAGCAGGGCCGGGAGCGAGGCGGCCGGGGAGCTGTTTTTT. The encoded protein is CASRAGSEAAGELFF. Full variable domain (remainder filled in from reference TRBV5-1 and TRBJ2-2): KAGVTQTPRYLIKTRGQQVTLSCSPISGHRSVSWYQQTPGQGLQFLFEYFSETQRNKGNFPGRFSGRQFSNSRSEMNVSTLELGDSALYLCASRAGSEAAGELFFGEGSRLTVL.

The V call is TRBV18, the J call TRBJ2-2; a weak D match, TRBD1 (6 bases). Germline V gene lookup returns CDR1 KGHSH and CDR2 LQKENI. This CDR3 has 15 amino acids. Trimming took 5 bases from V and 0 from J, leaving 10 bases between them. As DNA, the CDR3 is TGTGCCAGCTCAACGGGACAAACGAACACCGGGGAGCTGTTTTTT. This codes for CASSTGQTNTGELFF.

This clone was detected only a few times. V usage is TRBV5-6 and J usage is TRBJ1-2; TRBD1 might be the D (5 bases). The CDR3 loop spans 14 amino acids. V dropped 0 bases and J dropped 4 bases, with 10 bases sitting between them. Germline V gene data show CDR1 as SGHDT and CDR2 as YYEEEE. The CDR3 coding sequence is TGTGCCAGCAGCTTGGGAGTCAGGGTCTATGGCTACACCTTC. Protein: CASSLGVRVYGYTF.

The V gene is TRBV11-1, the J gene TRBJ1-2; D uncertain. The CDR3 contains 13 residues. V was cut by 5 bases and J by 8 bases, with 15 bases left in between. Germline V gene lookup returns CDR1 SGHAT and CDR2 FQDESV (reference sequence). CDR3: CASSAHVGRGYTF. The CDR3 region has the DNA TGTGCCAGCAGCGCCCATGTGGGCAGGGGCTACACCTTC.

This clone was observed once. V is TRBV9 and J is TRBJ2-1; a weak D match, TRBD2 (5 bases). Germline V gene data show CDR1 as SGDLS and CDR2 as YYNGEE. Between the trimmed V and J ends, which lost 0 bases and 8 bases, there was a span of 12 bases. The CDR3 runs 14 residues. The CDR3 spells CASSVAGIRDEQFF. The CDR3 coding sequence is TGTGCCAGCAGCGTAGCGGGGATTCGGGATGAGCAGTTCTTC.

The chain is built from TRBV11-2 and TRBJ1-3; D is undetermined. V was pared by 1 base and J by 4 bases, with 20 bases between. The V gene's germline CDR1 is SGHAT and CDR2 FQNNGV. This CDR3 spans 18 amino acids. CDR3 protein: CASSLVPTPNSGGNTIYF. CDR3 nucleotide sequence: TGTGCCAGCAGCTTAGTCCCGACACCTAACTCTGGCGGAAACACCATATATTTT.

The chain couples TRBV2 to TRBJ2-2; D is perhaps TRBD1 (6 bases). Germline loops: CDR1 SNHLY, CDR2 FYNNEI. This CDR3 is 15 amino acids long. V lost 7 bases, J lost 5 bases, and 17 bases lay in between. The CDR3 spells CASTGQRVSTGELFF. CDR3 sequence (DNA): TGTGCCAGCACCGGACAGCGAGTCTCTACCGGGGAGCTGTTTTTT.

Here the CDR3 reads CSVGLAGGQETQYF. The CDR3 DNA reads as TGCAGCGTGGGACTAGCGGGAGGGCAAGAGACCCAGTACTTC. The V and J genes are TRBV29-1 and TRBJ2-5; 16 bases agree with TRBD2. This CDR3 is built from 14 residues. From germline, CDR1 is SQVTM and CDR2 ANQGSEA. V was pared by 6 bases and J by 2 bases, with 0 bases of the junction left unmatched.

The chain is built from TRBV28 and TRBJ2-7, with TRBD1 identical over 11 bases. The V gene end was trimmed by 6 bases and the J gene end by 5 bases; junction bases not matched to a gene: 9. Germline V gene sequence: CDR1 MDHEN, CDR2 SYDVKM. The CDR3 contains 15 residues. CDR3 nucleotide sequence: TGTGCCAGCAGGACCGGGACAGGGGGTTGGGACGAGCAGTACTTC. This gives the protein CASRTGTGGWDEQYF.

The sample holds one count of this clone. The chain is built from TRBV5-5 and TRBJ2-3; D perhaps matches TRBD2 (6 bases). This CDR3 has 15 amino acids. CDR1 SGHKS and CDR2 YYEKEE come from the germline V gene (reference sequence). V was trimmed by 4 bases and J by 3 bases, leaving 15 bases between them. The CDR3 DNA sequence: TGTGCCAGCAGCCGGGACTTCAAAAGGACAGATACGCAGTATTTT. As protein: CASSRDFKRTDTQYF.